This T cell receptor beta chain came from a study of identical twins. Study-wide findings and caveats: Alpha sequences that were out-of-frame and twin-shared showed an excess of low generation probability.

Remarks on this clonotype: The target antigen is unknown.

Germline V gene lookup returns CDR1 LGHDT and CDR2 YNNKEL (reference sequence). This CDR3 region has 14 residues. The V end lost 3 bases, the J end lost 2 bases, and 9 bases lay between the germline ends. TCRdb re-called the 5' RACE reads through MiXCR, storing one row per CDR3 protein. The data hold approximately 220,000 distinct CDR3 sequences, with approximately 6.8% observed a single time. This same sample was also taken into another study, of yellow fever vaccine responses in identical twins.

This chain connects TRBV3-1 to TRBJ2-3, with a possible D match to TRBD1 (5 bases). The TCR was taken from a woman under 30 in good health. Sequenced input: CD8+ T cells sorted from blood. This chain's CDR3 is CASSQDKVTDTQYF. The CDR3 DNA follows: TGTGCCAGCAGCCAGGACAAAGTCACAGATACGCAGTATTTT.